This T cell receptor beta chain came from a study of cytomegalovirus exposure and HLA in healthy donors. In regard to this clone: Its target is not known.

The germline V gene encodes CDR1 SGHRS and CDR2 YFSETQ. J was trimmed by 8 bases and V by 1 base; bases with no gene match: 5. The CDR3 is 14 residues long. PCR amplification relied on 60 Vbeta primers (plus 13 Jbeta primers). Data came from immunoSEQ multiplex PCR; TCRdb stores just in-frame clones and leaves some out. The repertoire holds under 130,000 clones, around 62% seen once, with around 4% in the top ten. Whole-study findings and limits: In the analysis, some V segments, TRBV6-2 and TRBV6-3 included, were excluded as indistinguishable.

The chain recombines TRBV5-1 with TRBJ2-1; TRBD2 aligns across 8 bases. The clonotype was recovered from a young man in good health and CMV-seropositive. The specimen sequenced was PBMCs. The CDR3, as DNA: TGCGCCAGCAGCTTGTTTAGCGGGGAGGATGAGCAGTTCTTC. It specifies CASSLFSGEDEQFF.